The 11 T cell receptor beta chains below come from one sample, sequenced in a study of blood T cell repertoires in COVID-19. Profiling relied on immunoSEQ multiplex PCR, and the TCRdb table lists in-frame clones only, not all of them. Among hundreds of thousands of clones listed, approximately 82% were seen once. Material for sequencing was peripheral blood. The source is a woman older than 75 with active or convalescent COVID-19.

The count of this clone is one. The genes are TRBV6-6 and TRBJ2-3, with D possibly being TRBD2 (5 bases). CDR1 and CDR2 (germline): MNHNY, SVGAGI (reference sequence). V dropped 3 bases and J dropped 3 bases, with 10 bases sitting between them. This CDR3 contains 14 residues. CDR3 nucleotides: TGTGCCAGCAGTTATCGGGGAGAGACAGATACGCAGTATTTT. It translates to CASSYRGETDTQYF.

The gene calls are TRBV3-1 (or the pseudogene TRBV3-2) and TRBJ1-4; maybe TRBD1 (5 bases). The V end lost 1 base, the J end lost 7 bases, and 19 bases lay between the germline ends. The length of the CDR3 is 17 residues. Germline CDR1 reads LGHDT; CDR2 reads YNNKEL (reference sequence). The CDR3 DNA reads TGTGCCAGCAGCCAAGGTGGCAGGTTGCAGGGTGGTGAAAAACTGTTTTTT. It codes for CASSQGGRLQGGEKLFF.

This clone was counted a single time. This chain's CDR3 is CASSPSGGLTGELFF. The CDR3 region has the DNA TGCGCCAGCAGCCCTAGCGGGGGACTAACCGGGGAGCTGTTTTTT. The rearrangement joins TRBV5-1 to TRBJ2-2; 10 nucleotides line up with TRBD2. This CDR3 has 15 amino acids. Unmatched junction bases numbered 5, after V lost 4 bases and J lost 5 bases. Per germline, CDR1 SGHRS and CDR2 YFSETQ. The full variable domain, with the rest looked up from reference TRBV5-1 and TRBJ2-2, is KAGVTQTPRYLIKTRGQQVTLSCSPISGHRSVSWYQQTPGQGLQFLFEYFSETQRNKGNFPGRFSGRQFSNSRSEMNVSTLELGDSALYLCASSPSGGLTGELFFGEGSRLTVL.

V usage is TRBV11-2 and J usage is TRBJ1-1, with D possibly matching TRBD1 (5 bases). V shed 2 bases and J shed 2 bases, with 9 bases lying between them. Germline CDR1 reads SGHAT; CDR2 reads FQNNGV. This CDR3 is 14 amino acids long. Here the CDR3 reads CASSLTGENTEAFF. The CDR3 DNA reads TGTGCCAGCAGCTTAACGGGGGAAAACACTGAAGCTTTCTTT. The full variable domain, rest sourced from reference TRBV11-2 and TRBJ1-1, is EAGVAQSPRYKIIEKRQSVAFWCNPISGHATLYWYQQILGQGPKLLIQFQNNGVVDDSQLPKDRFSAERLKGVDSTLKIQPAKLEDSAVYLCASSLTGENTEAFFGQGTRLTVV.

The rearrangement uses TRBV7-9 and TRBJ1-1; D is unclear. The V end was cut by 1 base, the J end by 10 bases, with 13 bases between. This CDR3 spans 13 amino acids. CDR1 SEHNR and CDR2 FQNEAQ come from the germline V gene (reference sequence). The CDR3 is CASSLGGPVGAFF. CDR3 in DNA: TGTGCCAGCAGCTTAGGAGGGCCGGTTGGAGCTTTCTTT. Full variable domain (outside the CDR3, taken from reference TRBV7-9 and TRBJ1-1): DTGVSQNPRHKITKRGQNVTFRCDPISEHNRLYWYRQTLGQGPEFLTYFQNEAQLEKSRLLSDRFSAERPKGSFSTLEIQRTEQGDSAMYLCASSLGGPVGAFFGQGTRLTVV.

This chain uses TRBV3-1 (or the pseudogene TRBV3-2) with TRBJ1-6; D not certain. Germline V CDR1 and CDR2: LGHDT, YNNKEL (reference sequence). V was trimmed by 0 bases and J by 10 bases, leaving 13 bases between them. The CDR3 is 15 residues long. The CDR3 protein is CASSQDLIGGSPLHF. In nucleotides, the CDR3 is TGTGCCAGCAGCCAAGATTTAATAGGCGGGTCACCCCTCCACTTT.

The V gene is TRBV5-4, the J gene TRBJ2-7; D is unresolved. This CDR3 is built from 15 residues. Per the germline V gene, CDR1 is SGHNT and CDR2 is YYREEE (reference sequence). V lost 0 bases and J 0 bases, leaving 10 bases between the germline ends. In nucleotides, the CDR3 is TGTGCCAGCAGCTTGGGCGGCCGCTCCTCCTACGAGCAGTACTTC. The encoded protein is CASSLGGRSSYEQYF.

This clone was detected only once. The chain uses TRBV21-1 and TRBJ2-7; TRBD1, as called in the table, went unchecked against the DNA. TRBV21-1 is classified as a pseudogene. The CDR3 is made up of 13 amino acids. The DNA for the CDR3 is TGTGCCAGCAAGACACCCGGGACAGACGAGCAGTACTTC. It specifies CASKTPGTDEQYF.

The chain combines TRBV3-1 (or the pseudogene TRBV3-2) with TRBJ2-5; 12 bases match TRBD1. V lost 5 bases, J lost 4 bases, and 11 bases stayed unmatched. Germline CDR1 is LGHDT and CDR2 is YNNKEL (reference sequence). The CDR3 spans 17 residues. DNA for the CDR3: TGTGCCAGCAGCAAAACCCGGGACAGGGGGCGCGGAGAGACCCAGTACTTC. Amino acids: CASSKTRDRGRGETQYF.

V usage is TRBV18 and J usage is TRBJ2-7, with D tentatively TRBD1 (5 bases). Germline V CDR1 and CDR2: KGHSH, LQKENI. The CDR3 is made up of 15 amino acids. V was cut by 3 bases and J by 2 bases, with 14 bases left in between. The CDR3 DNA sequence: TGTGCCAGCTCACCGAAGGAACAGGCCACCTACGAGCAGTACTTC. Translated, it gives CASSPKEQATYEQYF.

This chain links TRBV3-1 (or the pseudogene TRBV3-2) with TRBJ1-1; D gene uncertain. The CDR3 spans 13 residues. V was cut by 4 bases and J by 2 bases, with 8 bases left in between. Looked up from germline, CDR1 is LGHDT and CDR2 is YNNKEL (reference sequence). The CDR3, as DNA: TGTGCCAGCAGCCCTCGCGAAAACACTGAAGCTTTCTTT. Translating gives CASSPRENTEAFF.